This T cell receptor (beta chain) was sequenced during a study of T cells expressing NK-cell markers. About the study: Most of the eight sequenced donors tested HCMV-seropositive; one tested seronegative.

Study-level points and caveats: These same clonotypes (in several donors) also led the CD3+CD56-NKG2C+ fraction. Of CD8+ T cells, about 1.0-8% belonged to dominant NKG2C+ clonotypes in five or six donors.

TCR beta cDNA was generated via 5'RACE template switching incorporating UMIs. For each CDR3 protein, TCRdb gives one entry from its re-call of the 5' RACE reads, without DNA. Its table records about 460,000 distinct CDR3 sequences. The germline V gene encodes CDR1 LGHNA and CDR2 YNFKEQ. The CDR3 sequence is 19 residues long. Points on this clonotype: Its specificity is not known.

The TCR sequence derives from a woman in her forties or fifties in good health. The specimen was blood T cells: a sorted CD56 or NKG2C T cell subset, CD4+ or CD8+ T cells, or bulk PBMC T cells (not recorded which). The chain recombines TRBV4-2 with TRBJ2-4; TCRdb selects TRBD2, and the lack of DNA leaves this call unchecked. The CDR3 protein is CASSQGRAGGPVAKNIQYF.